This record concerns one T cell receptor beta chain sequence. Its antigen remains undetermined. No much larger clonotype is one base removed from it; base qualities were not supplied. This specimen belongs to a study of blood T cells in healthy people across ages (dated by TCRdb to between 2015 and 2016). In terms of the full investigation: In model experiments, template switching captured roughly one uniquely barcoded TCR beta cDNA molecule for every two T cells. Age-related changes in TCR beta repertoire diversity were measured in the study by deep sequencing normalized with unique cDNA molecular identifiers. The donors were divided into four age groups: young (average around 16 years), middle-aged (about 41), aged (about 56) and long-lived (roughly 88). To avoid experimental bias, donors of different ages were randomly spread across the sequencing lanes. Using the same blood draw, the study looked at two additional independent replicas of 1 million unique cDNA reads for two donors, one aged 18 to 30 and the other aged 80 or older.

The research as a whole found: Compared with the aged group, the long-lived group had more naive CD4+ T cells, fewer expanded clones and increased TCR diversity, suggesting age selection. Observed TCR beta diversity correlated strongly with the percentage of naive T cells measured by flow cytometry. Observed TCR beta diversity per million T cells fell roughly linearly with age, and a significant reduction was already apparent by age around 39. Conclusive comparison of naive and antigen-experienced compartments was prevented by the profiling of bulk unsorted PBMCs. Because donor CMV infection status was unknown, age-related changes in expanded clonotypes were potentially confounded. Estimates of total diversity based on one million sequenced T cells were regarded as lower bounds and as underestimates.

The method behind the library was 5' RACE. The sample was run on an Illumina HiSeq 2500. The second PCR ran for roughly 7 to 12 cycles and used a J-beta primer mix along with a sample-barcoded 5' primer. A template-switch 5' adaptor carrying 12 random nucleotides introduced a unique molecular identifier onto each TCR beta cDNA molecule. Each sample yielded at least 3 million CDR3-containing paired-end reads. First-strand cDNA was synthesized from all RNA with the Mint cDNA synthesis kit, primed by a TRBC-specific oligonucleotide. All cDNA was treated with uracil-DNA glycosylase and then went through a first 18-cycle PCR with the universal primers M1SS and BC2_uni_R. The published analysis was carried out like this. Normalization of each sample was performed by random selection of 1 million high-quality reads, each carrying a distinct molecular identifier. Instead of being binned into consensus sequences, reads that shared molecular identifiers were thrown out. MiTCR, with a Q25 quality threshold and the strictest error-elimination algorithm, was used for CDR3 identification, clonotype clustering and error correction. A nonparametric unseen species model using Euler transformation provided a lower-bound estimate of total TCR beta diversity. The public reads were run again by TCRdb, first through fastp at Q25 and then through MiXCR, and only productive beta chains were kept. Each entry is one CDR3 protein sequence, shown with its most common DNA and genes. The V and J calls reflect TCRdb's pipeline rather than the authors' work. The sample yields about 1.6 million distinct CDR3 sequences; 30% to 40% were counted once. Around 11% of the sample rests with the top ten.

CDR1 and CDR2 are read off the germline V gene as SGHRS and YFSETQ. V drops 10 bases and J drops 2 bases, leaving 16 bases in between. From cysteine to phenylalanine, the CDR3 is 13 amino acids long. The only DNA kept is the CDR3, 39 bases in frame from the first base. Systemically healthy Caucasian individuals from Russia, 39 in total and aged roughly 6 to 95 years, were included as donors. Around 9.7 milliliters of peripheral blood were collected from each donor into EDTA-treated Vacutainer tubes. Ficoll-Paque density-gradient centrifugation was used to isolate PBMCs, with at least 6.5 million per sample. Total RNA was extracted from PBMCs with Trizol reagent, with at least 6 micrograms obtained per sample. The percentages of naive CD45RAhigh/CD27high T cells were determined by flow cytometry on a PBMC aliquot from every donor.

This sequence uses TRBV5-1 and TRBJ2-7; TRBD1 is possibly the D segment (6 matching bases). The origin of this receptor is a woman aged 25-40 years in good health. The sequenced sample consisted of blood. CDR3 sequence: CAVRTGWAYEQYF. The DNA sequence is given as TGCGCCGTTCGAACAGGGTGGGCCTACGAGCAGTACTTC.